The clone carrying this T cell receptor beta chain was picked up one time. Its antigen is not known. This sample stems from a study of cytomegalovirus exposure and HLA in healthy donors. This PCR relied on a set of 60 Vbeta primers and 13 Jbeta primers. Sequencing was performed with immunoSEQ multiplex PCR; in TCRdb, only in-frame clones are kept and a portion is missing. The profile shows fewer than 85,000 clones, more than 65% of them singletons. CDR3 length: 15 amino acids. CDR1 and CDR2 from the germline V gene are SGHAT and FQNNGV. V was cut by 2 bases and J by 4 bases, with 15 bases left in between. The study sampled nominally healthy donors, though unrecorded immune exposures were likely. Study-wide points: Productive rates of about 90% or about 30% were seen for most TCR beta V segments in an earlier analysis. CMV serostatus was the only immune exposure information that was available.

The sample comprised PBMCs. The TCR sequence derives from a man between 65 and 80 years old in good health and CMV-seropositive. The chain combines TRBV11-2 with TRBJ2-7; no reliable D call. CDR3 loop: CASSLTVSESYEQYF. The CDR3 DNA follows: TGTGCCAGCAGCTTAACGGTCTCCGAGAGTTACGAGCAGTACTTC.